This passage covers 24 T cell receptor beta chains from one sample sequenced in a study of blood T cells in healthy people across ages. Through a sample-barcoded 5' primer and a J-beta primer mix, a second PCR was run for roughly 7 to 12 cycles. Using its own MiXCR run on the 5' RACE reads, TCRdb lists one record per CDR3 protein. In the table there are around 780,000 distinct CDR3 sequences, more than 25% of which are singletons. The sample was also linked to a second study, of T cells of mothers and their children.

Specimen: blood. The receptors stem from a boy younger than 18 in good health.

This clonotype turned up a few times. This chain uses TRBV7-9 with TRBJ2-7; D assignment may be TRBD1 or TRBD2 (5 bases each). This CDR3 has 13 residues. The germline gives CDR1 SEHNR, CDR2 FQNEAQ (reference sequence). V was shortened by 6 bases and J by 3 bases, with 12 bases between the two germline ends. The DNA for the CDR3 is TGTGCCAGCAGTGACCGGGGCAGCTACGAGCAGTACTTC. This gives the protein CASSDRGSYEQYF. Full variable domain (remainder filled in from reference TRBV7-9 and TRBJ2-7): DTGVSQNPRHKITKRGQNVTFRCDPISEHNRLYWYRQTLGQGPEFLTYFQNEAQLEKSRLLSDRFSAERPKGSFSTLEIQRTEQGDSAMYLCASSDRGSYEQYFGPGTRLTVT.

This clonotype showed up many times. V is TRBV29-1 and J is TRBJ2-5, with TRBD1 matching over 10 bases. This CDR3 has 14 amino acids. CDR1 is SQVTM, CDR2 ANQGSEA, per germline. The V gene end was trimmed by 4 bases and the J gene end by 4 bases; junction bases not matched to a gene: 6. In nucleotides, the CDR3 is TGCAGCGTTGGTTCCGGGACAGGGGCAGAGACCCAGTACTTC. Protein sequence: CSVGSGTGAETQYF.

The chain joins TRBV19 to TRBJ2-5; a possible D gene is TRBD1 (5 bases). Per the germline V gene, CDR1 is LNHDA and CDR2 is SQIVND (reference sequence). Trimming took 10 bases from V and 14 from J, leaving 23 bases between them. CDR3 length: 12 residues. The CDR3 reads CATRSGAYEQYF. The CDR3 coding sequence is TGTGCCACTAGAAGTGGGGCGTACGAGCAATACTTC. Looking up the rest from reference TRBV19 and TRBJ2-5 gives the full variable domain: DGGITQSPKYLFRKEGQNVTLSCEQNLNHDAMYWYRQDPGQGLRLIYYSQIVNDFQKGDIAEGYSVSREKKESFPLTVTSAQKNPTAFYLCATRSGAYEQYFGPGTRLLVL.

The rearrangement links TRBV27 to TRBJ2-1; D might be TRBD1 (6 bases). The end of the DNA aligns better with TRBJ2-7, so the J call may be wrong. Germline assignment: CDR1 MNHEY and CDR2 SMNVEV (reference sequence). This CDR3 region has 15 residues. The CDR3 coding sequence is TGTGCCAGCAGTTTGGAGCAGGGGTCCTCCTACGAGCAGTACTTC. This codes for CASSLEQGSSYEQYF.

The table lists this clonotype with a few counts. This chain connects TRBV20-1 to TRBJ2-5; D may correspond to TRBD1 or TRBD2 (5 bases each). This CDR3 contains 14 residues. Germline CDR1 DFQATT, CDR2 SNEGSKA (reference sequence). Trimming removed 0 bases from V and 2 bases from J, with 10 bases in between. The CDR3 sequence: CSARDGRQQETQYF. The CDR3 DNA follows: TGCAGTGCTAGAGATGGGAGACAGCAAGAGACCCAGTACTTC.

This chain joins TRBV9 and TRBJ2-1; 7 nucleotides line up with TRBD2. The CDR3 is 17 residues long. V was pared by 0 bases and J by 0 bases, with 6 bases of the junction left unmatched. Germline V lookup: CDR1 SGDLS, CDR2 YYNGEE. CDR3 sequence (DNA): TGTGCCAGCAGCGTAGGGGGCGGGGGAACCTCCTACAATGAGCAGTTCTTC. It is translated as CASSVGGGGTSYNEQFF.

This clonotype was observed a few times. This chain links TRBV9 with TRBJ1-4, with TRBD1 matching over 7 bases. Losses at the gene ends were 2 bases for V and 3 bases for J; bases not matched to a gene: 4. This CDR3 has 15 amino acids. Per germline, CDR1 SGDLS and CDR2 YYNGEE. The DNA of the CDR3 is TGTGCCAGCAGCGTGACAGGGCTTTCTAATGAAAAACTGTTTTTT. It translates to CASSVTGLSNEKLFF.

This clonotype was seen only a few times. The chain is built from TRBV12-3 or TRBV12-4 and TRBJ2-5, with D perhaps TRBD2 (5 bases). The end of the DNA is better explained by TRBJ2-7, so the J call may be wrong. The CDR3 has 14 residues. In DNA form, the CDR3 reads TGTGCCAGCAGCCACCGTACTAGTACCGGCGAGCAGTACTTC. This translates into CASSHRTSTGEQYF.

In DNA form, the CDR3 reads TGTGCCAGCAGCCTTGGGACCGTACCCAACAATGAGCAGTTCTTC. Translating gives CASSLGTVPNNEQFF. This chain joins TRBV3-1 and TRBJ2-1; the D gene could be TRBD1 or TRBD2 (5 bases each). Germline V gene data show CDR1 as LGHDT and CDR2 as YNNKEL (reference sequence). CDR3 size: 15 residues. V was shortened by 4 bases and J by 5 bases, with 15 bases between the two germline ends.

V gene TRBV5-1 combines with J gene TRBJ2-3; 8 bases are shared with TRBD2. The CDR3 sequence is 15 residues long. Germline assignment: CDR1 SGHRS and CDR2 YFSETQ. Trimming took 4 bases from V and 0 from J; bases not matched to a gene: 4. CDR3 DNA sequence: TGCGCCAGCAGCCAGGTAGCGGGAAGCACAGATACGCAGTATTTT. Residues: CASSQVAGSTDTQYF.

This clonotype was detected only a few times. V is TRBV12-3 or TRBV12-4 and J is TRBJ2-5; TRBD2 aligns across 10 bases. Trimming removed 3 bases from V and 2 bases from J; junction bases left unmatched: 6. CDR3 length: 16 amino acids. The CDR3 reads CASSFRAGGPQETQYF. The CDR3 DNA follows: TGTGCCAGCAGTTTTCGAGCGGGGGGGCCACAAGAGACCCAGTACTTC.

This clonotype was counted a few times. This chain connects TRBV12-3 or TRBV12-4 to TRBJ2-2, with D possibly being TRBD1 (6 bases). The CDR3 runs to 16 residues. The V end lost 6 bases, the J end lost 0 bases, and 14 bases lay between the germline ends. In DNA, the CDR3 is TGTGCCAGCAGGCATACAGGGCCCGCGAACACCGGGGAGCTGTTTTTT. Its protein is CASRHTGPANTGELFF.

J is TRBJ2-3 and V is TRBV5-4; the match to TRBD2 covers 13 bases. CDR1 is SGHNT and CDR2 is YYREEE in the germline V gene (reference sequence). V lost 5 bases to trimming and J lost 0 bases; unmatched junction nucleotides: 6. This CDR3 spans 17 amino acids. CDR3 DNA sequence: TGTGCCAGCAGTTGGACTAGCGGGGGCGCTAGCACAGATACGCAGTATTTT. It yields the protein CASSWTSGGASTDTQYF.

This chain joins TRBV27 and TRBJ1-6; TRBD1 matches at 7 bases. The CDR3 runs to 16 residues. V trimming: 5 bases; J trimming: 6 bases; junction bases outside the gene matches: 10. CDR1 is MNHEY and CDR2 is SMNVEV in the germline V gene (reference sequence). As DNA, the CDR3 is TGTGCCAGCAGTGCAAGGATGGGACAGCTTAATTCACCCCTCCACTTT. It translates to CASSARMGQLNSPLHF.

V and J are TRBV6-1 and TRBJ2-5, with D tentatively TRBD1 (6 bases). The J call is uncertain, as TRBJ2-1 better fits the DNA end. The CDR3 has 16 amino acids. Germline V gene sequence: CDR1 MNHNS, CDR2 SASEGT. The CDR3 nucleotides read TGTGCCAGCAGTGCCCGGCCGGGACACCCCCTCAGTGAGCAGTTCTTC. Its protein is CASSARPGHPLSEQFF.

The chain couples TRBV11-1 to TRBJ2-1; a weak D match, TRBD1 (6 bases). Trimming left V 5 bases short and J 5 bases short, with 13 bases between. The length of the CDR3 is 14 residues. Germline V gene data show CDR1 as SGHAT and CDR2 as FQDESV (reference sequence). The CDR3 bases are TGTGCCAGCAGCCTACAGGGAGTTGACAATGAGCAGTTCTTC. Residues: CASSLQGVDNEQFF.

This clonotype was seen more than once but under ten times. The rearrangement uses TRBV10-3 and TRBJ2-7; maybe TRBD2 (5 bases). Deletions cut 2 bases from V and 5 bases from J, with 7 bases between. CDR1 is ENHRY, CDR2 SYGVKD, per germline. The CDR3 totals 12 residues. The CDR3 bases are TGTGCCATCAGTGAGCGAGGGAACGAGCAGTACTTC. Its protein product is CAISERGNEQYF.

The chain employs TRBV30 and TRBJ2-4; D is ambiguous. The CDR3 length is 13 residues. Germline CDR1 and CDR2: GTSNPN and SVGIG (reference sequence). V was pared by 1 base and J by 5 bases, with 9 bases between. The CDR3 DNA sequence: TGTGCCTGGAGTGGCCGTTGGGAAAACATTCAGTACTTC. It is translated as CAWSGRWENIQYF.

CDR3 sequence (DNA): TGTGCCAGCAGCGAAGGGACAGGGGGCGGAGAGACCCAGTACTTC. This sequence encodes CASSEGTGGGETQYF. This chain joins TRBV9 and TRBJ2-5; TRBD1 aligns across 12 bases. The junction had 4 bases not matched to a gene; V was cut back by 3 bases and J by 4 bases. This CDR3 region has 15 residues. Germline V CDR1 and CDR2: SGDLS, YYNGEE.

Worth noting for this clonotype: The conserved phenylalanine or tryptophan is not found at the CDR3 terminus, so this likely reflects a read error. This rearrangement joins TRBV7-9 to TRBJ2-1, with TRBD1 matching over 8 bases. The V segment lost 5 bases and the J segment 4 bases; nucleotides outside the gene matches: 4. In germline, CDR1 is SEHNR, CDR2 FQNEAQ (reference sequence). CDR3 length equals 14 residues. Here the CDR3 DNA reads TGTGCCAGCAGCGCCCGGACAGGGTACAATGAGCAGTTCTCC. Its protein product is CASSARTGYNEQFS.

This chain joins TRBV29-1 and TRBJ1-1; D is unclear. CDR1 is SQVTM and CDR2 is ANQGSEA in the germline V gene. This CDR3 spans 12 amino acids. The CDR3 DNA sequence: TGCAACGCCGGCGGGGTGGACGCTGAAGCTTTCTTT. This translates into CNAGGVDAEAFF.

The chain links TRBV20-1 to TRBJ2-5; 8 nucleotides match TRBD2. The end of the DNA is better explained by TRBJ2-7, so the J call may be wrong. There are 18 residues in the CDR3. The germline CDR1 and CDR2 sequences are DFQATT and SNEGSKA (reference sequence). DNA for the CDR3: TGCAGTGCTAGAGATTATGCTTCGGGAGCGGGGGTTTCCTACGAGCAGTACTTC. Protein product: CSARDYASGAGVSYEQYF.

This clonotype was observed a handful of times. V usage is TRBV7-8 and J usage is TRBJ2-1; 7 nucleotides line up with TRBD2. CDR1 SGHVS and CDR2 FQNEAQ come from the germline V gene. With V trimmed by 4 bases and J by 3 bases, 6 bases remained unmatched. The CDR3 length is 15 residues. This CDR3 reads CASSSGLGGYNEQFF. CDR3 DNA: TGTGCCAGCAGCTCCGGACTAGGAGGCTACAATGAGCAGTTCTTC.

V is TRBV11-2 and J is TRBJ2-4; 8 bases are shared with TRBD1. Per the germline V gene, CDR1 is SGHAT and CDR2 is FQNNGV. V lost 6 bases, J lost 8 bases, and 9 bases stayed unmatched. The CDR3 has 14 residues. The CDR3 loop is CASRQADRGYIQYF. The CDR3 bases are TGTGCCAGCAGACAAGCCGACAGGGGATACATTCAGTACTTC. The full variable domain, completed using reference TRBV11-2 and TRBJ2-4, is EAGVAQSPRYKIIEKRQSVAFWCNPISGHATLYWYQQILGQGPKLLIQFQNNGVVDDSQLPKDRFSAERLKGVDSTLKIQPAKLEDSAVYLCASRQADRGYIQYFGAGTRLSVL.